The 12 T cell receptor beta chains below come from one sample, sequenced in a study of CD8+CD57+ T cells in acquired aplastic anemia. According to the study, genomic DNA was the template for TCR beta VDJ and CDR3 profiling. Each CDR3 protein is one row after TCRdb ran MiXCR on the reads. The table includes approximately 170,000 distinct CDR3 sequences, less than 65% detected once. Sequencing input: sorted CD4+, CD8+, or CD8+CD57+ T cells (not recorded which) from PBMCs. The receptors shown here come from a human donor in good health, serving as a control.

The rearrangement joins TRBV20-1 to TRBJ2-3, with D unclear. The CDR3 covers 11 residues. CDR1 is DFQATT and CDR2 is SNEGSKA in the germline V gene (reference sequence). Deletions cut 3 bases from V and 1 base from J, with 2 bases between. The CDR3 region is CSARGTDTQYF. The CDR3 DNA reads TGCAGTGCTAGGGGCACAGATACGCAGTATTTT.

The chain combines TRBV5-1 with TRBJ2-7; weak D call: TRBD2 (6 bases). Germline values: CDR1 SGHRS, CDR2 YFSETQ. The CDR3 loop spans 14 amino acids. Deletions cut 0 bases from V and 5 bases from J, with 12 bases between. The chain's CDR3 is CASSLALSGDEQYF. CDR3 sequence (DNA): TGCGCCAGCAGCTTGGCTTTGTCGGGGGACGAGCAGTACTTC.

The CDR3 bases are TGTGCCAGCAGCTGGGCTAGCGGGGGCACAGATACGCAGTATTTT. Its protein product is CASSWASGGTDTQYF. The V call is TRBV7-9, the J call TRBJ2-3, with 9 nucleotides matching TRBD2. J lost 1 base, V lost 4 bases, and 3 bases had no gene match. CDR1 and CDR2 (germline): SEHNR, FQNEAQ (reference sequence). The CDR3 totals 15 residues. The full variable domain, with the rest looked up from reference TRBV7-9 and TRBJ2-3, is DTGVSQNPRHKITKRGQNVTFRCDPISEHNRLYWYRQTLGQGPEFLTYFQNEAQLEKSRLLSDRFSAERPKGSFSTLEIQRTEQGDSAMYLCASSWASGGTDTQYFGPGTRLTVL.

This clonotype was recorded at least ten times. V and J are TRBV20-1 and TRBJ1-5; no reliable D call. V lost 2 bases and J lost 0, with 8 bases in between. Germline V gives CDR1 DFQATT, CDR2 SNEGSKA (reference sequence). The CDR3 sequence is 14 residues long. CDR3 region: CSARRGDSNQPQHF. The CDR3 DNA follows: TGCAGTGCTAGAAGAGGCGATAGCAATCAGCCCCAGCATTTT.

CDR3 DNA sequence: TGTGCCACCAGCAGAGGACCCAGGGGGGGTAACTATGGCTACACCTTC. This encodes CATSRGPRGGNYGYTF. The chain couples TRBV15 to TRBJ1-2, with 7 bases lining up with TRBD1. The CDR3 loop spans 16 amino acids. From germline, CDR1 is LNHNV and CDR2 YYDKDF (reference sequence). The ends lost 1 base at V and 1 base at J; junction bases unmatched: 6.

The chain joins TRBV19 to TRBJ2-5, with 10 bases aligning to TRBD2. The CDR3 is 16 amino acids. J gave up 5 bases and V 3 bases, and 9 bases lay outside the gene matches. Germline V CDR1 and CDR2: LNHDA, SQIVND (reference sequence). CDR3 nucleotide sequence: TGTGCCAGTAGTATGGGGACTAGCGTGGGGGGGGAGACCCAGTACTTC. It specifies CASSMGTSVGGETQYF.

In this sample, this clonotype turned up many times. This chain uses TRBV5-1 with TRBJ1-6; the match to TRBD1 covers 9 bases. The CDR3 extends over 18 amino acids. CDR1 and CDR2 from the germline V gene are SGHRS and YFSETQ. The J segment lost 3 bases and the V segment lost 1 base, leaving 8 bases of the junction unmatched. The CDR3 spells CASSLLLRTGDYNSPLHF. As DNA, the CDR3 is TGCGCCAGCAGCTTGTTGCTCCGGACAGGGGACTATAATTCACCCCTCCACTTT.

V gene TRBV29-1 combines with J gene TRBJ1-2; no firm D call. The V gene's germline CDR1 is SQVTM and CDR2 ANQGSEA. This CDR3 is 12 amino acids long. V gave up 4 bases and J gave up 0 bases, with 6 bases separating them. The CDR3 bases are TGCAGCGTTGTTCGGCCTAACTATGGCTACACCTTC. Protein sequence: CSVVRPNYGYTF.

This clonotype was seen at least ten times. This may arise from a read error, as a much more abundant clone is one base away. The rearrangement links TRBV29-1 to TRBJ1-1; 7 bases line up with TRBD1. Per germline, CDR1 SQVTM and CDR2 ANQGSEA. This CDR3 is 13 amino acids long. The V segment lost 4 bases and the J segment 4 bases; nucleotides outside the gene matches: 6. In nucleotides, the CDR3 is TGCAGCGTTGTGAGGGGGCTGAGCACTGAAGCTTTCTTT. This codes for CSVVRGLSTEAFF.

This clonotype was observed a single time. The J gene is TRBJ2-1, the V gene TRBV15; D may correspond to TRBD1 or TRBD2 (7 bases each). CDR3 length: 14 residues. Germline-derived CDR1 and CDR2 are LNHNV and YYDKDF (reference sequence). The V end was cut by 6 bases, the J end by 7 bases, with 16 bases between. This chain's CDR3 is CATSQGGLSNEQFF. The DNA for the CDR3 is TGTGCCACCAGTCAGGGGGGGTTGTCGAATGAGCAGTTCTTC.

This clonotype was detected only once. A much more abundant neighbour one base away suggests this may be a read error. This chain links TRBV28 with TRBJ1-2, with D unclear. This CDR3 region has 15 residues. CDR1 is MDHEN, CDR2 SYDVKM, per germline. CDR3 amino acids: CASSLDWASNYGYIF. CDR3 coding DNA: TGTGCCAGCAGTTTGGATTGGGCCAGCAACTATGGCTACATCTTC.

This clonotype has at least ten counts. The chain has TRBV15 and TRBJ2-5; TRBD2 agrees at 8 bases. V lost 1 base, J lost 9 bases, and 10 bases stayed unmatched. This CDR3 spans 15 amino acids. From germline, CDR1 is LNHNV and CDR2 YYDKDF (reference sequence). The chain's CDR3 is CATSRAGLFGGAQYF. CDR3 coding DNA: TGTGCCACCAGCAGAGCAGGGTTGTTCGGGGGGGCCCAGTACTTC. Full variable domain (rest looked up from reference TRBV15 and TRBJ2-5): DAMVIQNPRYQVTQFGKPVTLSCSQTLNHNVMYWYQQKSSQAPKLLFHYYDKDFNNEADTPDNFQSRRPNTSFCFLDIRSPGLGDTAMYLCATSRAGLFGGAQYFGPGTRLLVL.